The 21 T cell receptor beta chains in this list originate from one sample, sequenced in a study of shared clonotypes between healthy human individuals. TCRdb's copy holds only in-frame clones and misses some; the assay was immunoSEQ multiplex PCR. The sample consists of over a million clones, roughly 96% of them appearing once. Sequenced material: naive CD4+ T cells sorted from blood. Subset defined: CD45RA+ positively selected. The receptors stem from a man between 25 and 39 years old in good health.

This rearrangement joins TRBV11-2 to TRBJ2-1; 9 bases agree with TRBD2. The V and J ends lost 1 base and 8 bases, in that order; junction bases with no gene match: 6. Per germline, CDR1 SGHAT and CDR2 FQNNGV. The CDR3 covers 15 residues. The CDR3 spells CASSLGGLAGHEQFF. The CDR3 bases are TGTGCCAGCAGCTTAGGGGGACTAGCCGGCCATGAGCAGTTCTTC. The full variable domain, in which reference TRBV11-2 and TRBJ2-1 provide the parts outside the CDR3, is EAGVAQSPRYKIIEKRQSVAFWCNPISGHATLYWYQQILGQGPKLLIQFQNNGVVDDSQLPKDRFSAERLKGVDSTLKIQPAKLEDSAVYLCASSLGGLAGHEQFFGPGTRLTVL.

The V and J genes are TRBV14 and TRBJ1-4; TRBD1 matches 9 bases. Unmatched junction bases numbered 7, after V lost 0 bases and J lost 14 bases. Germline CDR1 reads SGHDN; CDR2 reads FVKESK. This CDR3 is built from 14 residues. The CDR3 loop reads CASSQDLRGTGLFF. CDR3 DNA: TGTGCCAGCAGCCAAGATCTCCGGGGGACAGGGCTGTTTTTT.

The CDR3 protein is CASSLGTGSSYEQYF. The CDR3 DNA reads TGTGCCAGCAGCTTAGGTACAGGGTCGTCCTACGAGCAGTACTTC. V and J are TRBV7-6 and TRBJ2-7, with a possible D match to TRBD1 (6 bases). Trimming cost V 1 base and J 1 base, with 11 bases left between them. The germline V gene encodes CDR1 SGHVS and CDR2 FNYEAQ. The CDR3 loop spans 15 amino acids.

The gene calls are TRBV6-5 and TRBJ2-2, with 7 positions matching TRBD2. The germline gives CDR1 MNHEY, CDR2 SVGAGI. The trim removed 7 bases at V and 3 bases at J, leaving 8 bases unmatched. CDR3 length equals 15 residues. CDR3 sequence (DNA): TGTGCCAGCACCCGCATGGGAGGGGACACCGGGGAGCTGTTTTTT. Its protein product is CASTRMGGDTGELFF.

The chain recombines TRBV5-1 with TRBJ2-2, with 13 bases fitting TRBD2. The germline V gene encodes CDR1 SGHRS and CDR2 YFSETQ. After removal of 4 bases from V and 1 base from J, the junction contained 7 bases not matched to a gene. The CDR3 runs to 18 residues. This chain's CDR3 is CASSKLAGGPLNTGELFF. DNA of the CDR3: TGCGCCAGCAGCAAACTAGCGGGAGGGCCTCTGAACACCGGGGAGCTGTTTTTT.

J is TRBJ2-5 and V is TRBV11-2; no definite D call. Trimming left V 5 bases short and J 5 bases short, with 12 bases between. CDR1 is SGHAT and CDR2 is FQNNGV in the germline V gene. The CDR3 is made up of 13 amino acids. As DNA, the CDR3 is TGTGCCAGCAGCCAGCCGTTGCGGGAGACCCAGTACTTC. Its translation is CASSQPLRETQYF.

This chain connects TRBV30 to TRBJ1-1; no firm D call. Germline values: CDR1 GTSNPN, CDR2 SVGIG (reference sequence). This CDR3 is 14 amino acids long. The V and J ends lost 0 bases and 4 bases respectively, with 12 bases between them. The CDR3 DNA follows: TGTGCCTGGAGTGTACGAGGCCGGGGCACTGAAGCTTTCTTT. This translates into CAWSVRGRGTEAFF. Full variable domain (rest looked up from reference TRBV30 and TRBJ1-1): SQTIHQWPATLVQPVGSPLSLECTVEGTSNPNLYWYRQAAGRGLQLLFYSVGIGQISSEVPQNLSASRPQDRQFILSSKKLLLSDSGFYLCAWSVRGRGTEAFFGQGTRLTVV.

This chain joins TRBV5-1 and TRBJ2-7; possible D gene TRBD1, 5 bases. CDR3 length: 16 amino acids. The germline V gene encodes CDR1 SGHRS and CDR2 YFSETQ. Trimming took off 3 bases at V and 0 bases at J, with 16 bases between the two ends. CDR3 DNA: TGCGCCAGCAGCTCGGGCGCGACAGCCATCTCCTACGAGCAGTACTTC. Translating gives CASSSGATAISYEQYF.

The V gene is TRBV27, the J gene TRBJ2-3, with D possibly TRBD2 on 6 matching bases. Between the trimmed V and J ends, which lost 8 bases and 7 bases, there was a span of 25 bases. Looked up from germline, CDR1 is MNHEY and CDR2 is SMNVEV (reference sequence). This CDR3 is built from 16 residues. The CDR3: CASSTTGRLVGYTQYF. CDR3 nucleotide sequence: TGTGCCAGCTCAACCACCGGGAGACTAGTAGGATATACGCAGTATTTT.

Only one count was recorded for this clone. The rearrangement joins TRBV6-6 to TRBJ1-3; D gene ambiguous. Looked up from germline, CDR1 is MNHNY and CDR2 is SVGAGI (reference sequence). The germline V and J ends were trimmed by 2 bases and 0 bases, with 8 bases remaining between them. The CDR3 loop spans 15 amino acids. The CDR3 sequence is CASSYGVLSGNTIYF. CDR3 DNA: TGTGCCAGCAGTTACGGCGTGCTCTCTGGAAACACCATATATTTT.

CDR3: CASIRDTQYEKLFF. The CDR3 region has the DNA TGTGCCAGCATCCGGGACACTCAATATGAAAAACTGTTTTTT. This chain joins TRBV28 and TRBJ1-4; a possible D gene is TRBD1 (6 bases). CDR3 length: 14 amino acids. Trimming stripped 7 bases from V and 6 bases from J, with 15 bases between. Germline lookup yields CDR1 MDHEN and CDR2 SYDVKM.

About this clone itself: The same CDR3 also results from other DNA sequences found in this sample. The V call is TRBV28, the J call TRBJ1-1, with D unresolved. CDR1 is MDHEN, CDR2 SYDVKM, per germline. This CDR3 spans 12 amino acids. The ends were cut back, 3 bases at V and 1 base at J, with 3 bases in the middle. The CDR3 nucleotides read TGTGCCAGCAGTTTGGGGAACACTGAAGCTTTCTTT. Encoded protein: CASSLGNTEAFF.

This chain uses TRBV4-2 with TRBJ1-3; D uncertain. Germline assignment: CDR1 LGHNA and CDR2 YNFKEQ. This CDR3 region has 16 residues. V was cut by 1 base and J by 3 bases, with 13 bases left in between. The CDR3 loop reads CASSQVVGHGGNTIYF. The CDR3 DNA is TGTGCCAGCAGCCAAGTCGTAGGCCACGGTGGAAACACCATATATTTT.

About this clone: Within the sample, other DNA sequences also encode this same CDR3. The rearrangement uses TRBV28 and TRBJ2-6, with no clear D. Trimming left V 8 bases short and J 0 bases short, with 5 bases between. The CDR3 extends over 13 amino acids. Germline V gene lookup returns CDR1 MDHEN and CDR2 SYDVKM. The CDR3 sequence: CASRSSGANVLTF. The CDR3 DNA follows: TGTGCCAGCCGGTCCTCTGGGGCCAACGTCCTGACTTTC.

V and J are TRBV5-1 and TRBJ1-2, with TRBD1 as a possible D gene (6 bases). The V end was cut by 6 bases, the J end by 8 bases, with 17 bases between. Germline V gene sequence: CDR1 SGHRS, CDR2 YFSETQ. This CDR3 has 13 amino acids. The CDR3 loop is CASTFGGLEGYTF. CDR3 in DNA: TGCGCCAGCACTTTCGGGGGGCTGGAAGGCTACACCTTC. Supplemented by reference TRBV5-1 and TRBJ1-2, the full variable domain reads KAGVTQTPRYLIKTRGQQVTLSCSPISGHRSVSWYQQTPGQGLQFLFEYFSETQRNKGNFPGRFSGRQFSNSRSEMNVSTLELGDSALYLCASTFGGLEGYTFGSGTRLTVV.

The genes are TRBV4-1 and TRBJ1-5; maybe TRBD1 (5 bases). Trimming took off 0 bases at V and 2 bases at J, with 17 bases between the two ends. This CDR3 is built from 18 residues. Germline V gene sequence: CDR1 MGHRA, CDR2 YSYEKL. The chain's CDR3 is CASSQDGAEGWGNQPQHF. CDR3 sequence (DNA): TGCGCCAGCAGCCAAGACGGGGCAGAGGGTTGGGGCAATCAGCCCCAGCATTTT.

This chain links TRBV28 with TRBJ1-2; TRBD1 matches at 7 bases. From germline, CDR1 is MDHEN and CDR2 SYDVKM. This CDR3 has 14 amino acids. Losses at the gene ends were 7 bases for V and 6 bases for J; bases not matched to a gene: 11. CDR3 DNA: TGTGCCAGCATGTCCGGTGACAGGGCCAATGGCTACACCTTC. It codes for CASMSGDRANGYTF.

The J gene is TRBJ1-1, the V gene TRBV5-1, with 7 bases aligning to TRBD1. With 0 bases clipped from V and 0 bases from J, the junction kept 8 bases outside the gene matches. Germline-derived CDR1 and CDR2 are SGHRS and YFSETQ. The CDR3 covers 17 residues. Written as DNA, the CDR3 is TGCGCCAGCAGCTTGGCGGGACAGATCGCTATGAACACTGAAGCTTTCTTT. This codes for CASSLAGQIAMNTEAFF.

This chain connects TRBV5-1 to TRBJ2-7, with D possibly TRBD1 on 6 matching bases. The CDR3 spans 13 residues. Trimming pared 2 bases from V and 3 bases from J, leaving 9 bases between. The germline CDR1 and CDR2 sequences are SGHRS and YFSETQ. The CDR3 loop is CASSLQGNYEQYF. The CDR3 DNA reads TGCGCCAGCAGCTTACAGGGAAACTACGAGCAGTACTTC. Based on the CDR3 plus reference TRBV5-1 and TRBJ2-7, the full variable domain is KAGVTQTPRYLIKTRGQQVTLSCSPISGHRSVSWYQQTPGQGLQFLFEYFSETQRNKGNFPGRFSGRQFSNSRSEMNVSTLELGDSALYLCASSLQGNYEQYFGPGTRLTVT.

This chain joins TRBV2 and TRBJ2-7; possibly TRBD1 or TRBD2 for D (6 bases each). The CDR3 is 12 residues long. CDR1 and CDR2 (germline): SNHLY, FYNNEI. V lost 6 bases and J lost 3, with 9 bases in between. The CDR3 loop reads CASRGGHYEQYF. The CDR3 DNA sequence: TGTGCCAGCAGGGGGGGACACTACGAGCAGTACTTC.

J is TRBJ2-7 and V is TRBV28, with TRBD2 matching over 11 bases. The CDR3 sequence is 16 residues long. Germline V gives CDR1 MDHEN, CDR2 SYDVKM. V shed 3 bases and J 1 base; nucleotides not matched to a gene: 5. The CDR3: CASSLPTSGRSYEQYF. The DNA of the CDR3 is TGTGCCAGCAGTTTGCCTACTAGCGGGAGATCCTACGAGCAGTACTTC.